Sequencing of this TCR beta chain was carried out in a study of T cell responses to AZD1222 COVID-19 vaccine. TCRdb keeps only in-frame clones here, not all; method: immunoSEQ multiplex PCR. The table lists about 62,000 clones, 76% of them singletons. The CDR3 loop spans 14 amino acids. Germline values: CDR1 GTSNPN, CDR2 SVGIG (reference sequence). V gave up 2 bases and J gave up 9 bases; unmatched junction bases: 6. Findings of the study overall: Baseline seropositivity characterized only six or seven AZD1222 recipients. Unmutated variant regions reportedly attract nearly half of all spike-specific TCRs.

In regard to this clone: Its cognate antigen is unknown.

The clonotype comes from an adult in good health. The V call is TRBV30, the J call TRBJ2-1; 11 bases fit TRBD2. The material was peripheral blood, obtained on day 0 of AZD1222 vaccination. The CDR3 DNA reads TGTGCCTGGAGTCCGCTAGCGGGGGGCAGTGAGCAGTTCTTC. This sequence encodes CAWSPLAGGSEQFF.